Listed here are 9 T cell receptor beta chains from one sample, sequenced in a study of blood T cell repertoires in COVID-19. Here immunoSEQ multiplex PCR was the method, and the copy in TCRdb shows in-frame clones only, minus some. The sample has about 180,000 clones; roughly 90% are singletons. Source material: peripheral blood. These receptors all come from a man aged 50 or older with acute or convalescent COVID-19.

The chain couples TRBV5-5 to TRBJ1-6; no clear D. V lost 0 bases, J lost 9 bases, and 7 bases lay in between. This CDR3 is built from 13 residues. CDR1 SGHKS and CDR2 YYEKEE come from the germline V gene (reference sequence). The CDR3 DNA sequence: TGTGCCAGCAGCTTGGAAGTCGGTTCACCCCTCCACTTT. It encodes CASSLEVGSPLHF.

This clone was recorded only once. The chain carries TRBV6-6 and TRBJ2-2; TRBD1 aligns across 7 bases. The ends lost 7 bases at V and 1 base at J; junction bases unmatched: 3. Germline V gene lookup returns CDR1 MNHNY and CDR2 SVGAGI (reference sequence). This CDR3 is 14 amino acids long. This CDR3 is CASKDRKNTGELFF. The CDR3 nucleotides read TGTGCCAGCAAGGACAGGAAGAACACCGGGGAGCTGTTTTTT.

This chain's CDR3 is CASSDSWRRVGADTQYF. The CDR3 nucleotides read TGTGCCAGCAGTGACTCCTGGAGGAGGGTCGGGGCAGATACGCAGTATTTT. The gene calls are TRBV6-4 and TRBJ2-3; a possible D gene is TRBD2 (6 bases). CDR3 length: 17 residues. Per germline, CDR1 MRHNA and CDR2 SNTAGT. Trimming stripped 0 bases from V and 4 bases from J, with 17 bases between.

The chain combines TRBV7-2 with TRBJ1-2; possibly TRBD1 for D (5 bases). Germline V gene data show CDR1 as SGHTA and CDR2 as FQGNSA. V gave up 7 bases and J gave up 1 base, with 13 bases separating them. The CDR3 is 14 residues long. CDR3 DNA sequence: TGTGCCAGCACCCCCATGACAGATAACTATGGCTACACCTTC. Its translation is CASTPMTDNYGYTF.

The chain employs TRBV4-3 and TRBJ2-1; 8 bases fit TRBD2. The CDR3 totals 15 residues. The germline V gene encodes CDR1 LGHNA and CDR2 YSLEER. V was clipped by 0 bases and J by 4 bases; unmatched bases: 2. CDR3: CASSQDSGAYNEQFF. The CDR3 bases are TGCGCCAGCAGCCAAGATAGCGGGGCATACAATGAGCAGTTCTTC.

The gene calls are TRBV29-1 and TRBJ1-3; 9 bases agree with TRBD1. V shed 7 bases, J shed 1 base, and the junction held 8 bases outside the gene matches. CDR1 is SQVTM, CDR2 ANQGSEA, per germline. This CDR3 has 15 residues. DNA for the CDR3: TGCAGCGCATCGGGACAGGGAAATTCTGGAAACACCATATATTTT. It is translated as CSASGQGNSGNTIYF.

CDR3 sequence reads: CASSFGGFEGTDTQYF. The DNA for the CDR3 is TGTGCCAGCAGTTTTGGAGGGTTTGAAGGGACAGATACGCAGTATTTT. The genes are TRBV27 and TRBJ2-3, with D possibly being TRBD2 (6 bases). With 3 bases removed from V and 3 bases from J, the gap between germline ends came to 16 bases. The V gene's germline CDR1 is MNHEY and CDR2 SMNVEV (reference sequence). The length of the CDR3 is 16 residues.

The chain joins TRBV3-1 (or the pseudogene TRBV3-2) to TRBJ2-3; 11 bases agree with TRBD2. From germline, CDR1 is LGHDT and CDR2 YNNKEL (reference sequence). Trimming at V came to 5 bases and at J to 3 bases, leaving 10 bases not matched to a gene. The CDR3 length is 17 residues. CDR3: CASSGTSGIVRTDTQYF. The CDR3 bases are TGTGCCAGCAGCGGGACTAGCGGAATTGTGAGGACAGATACGCAGTATTTT.

V usage is TRBV7-9 and J usage is TRBJ2-7; 9 positions agree with TRBD2. The trim removed 5 bases at V and 1 base at J, leaving 9 bases unmatched. From germline, CDR1 is SEHNR and CDR2 FQNEAQ (reference sequence). The CDR3 loop spans 16 amino acids. Here the CDR3 DNA reads TGTGCCAGCAGCGAAAGACTAGCGGATAATTCCTACGAGCAGTACTTC. This encodes CASSERLADNSYEQYF.